A selection of T cell receptor beta chains follows, all from one sample in a study of T-cell memory formation after mild COVID-19. MiXCR, run by TCRdb on the 5' RACE reads, gives a single entry per CDR3 protein. The data contain 400,000 or so distinct CDR3 sequences, roughly 20% of them singletons. Sequencing used PBMCs or a T cell subset sorted from them (not recorded which). All receptors come from an adult woman who had mild COVID-19 (a few samples of this study predate the infection). Cell type and time point are not known. CDR3s include the opening cysteine and the closing phenylalanine or tryptophan. The order of the fields is J gene, V gene, clone size, D gene, CDR3 DNA, CDR3 protein. A D gene is named only where the DNA matches it firmly. Clone sizes are given selectively: once, few, many, or a class where the clone is expanded.

j_call: TRBJ2-3
v_call: TRBV20-1
clone_size: NA
d_call: NA
cdr3_nt: TGCAGTGCCCCAAGGTGGGAGTTTTCGGCAGATACGCAGTATTTT
cdr3_aa: CSAPRWEFSADTQYF

j_call: TRBJ1-2
v_call: TRBV19
clone_size: NA
d_call: NA
cdr3_nt: TGTGCCAGTAGAGGGCAGGGGTCCCGTGGCTACACCTTC
cdr3_aa: CASRGQGSRGYTF

j_call: TRBJ2-1
v_call: TRBV6-1
clone_size: few
d_call: NA
cdr3_nt: TGTGCCAGCAGTGGCGTTCCCAATGAGCAGTTCTTC
cdr3_aa: CASSGVPNEQFF

j_call: TRBJ2-5
v_call: TRBV21-1
clone_size: NA
d_call: NA
cdr3_nt: TGTGCCAGCATCATAGGGATCCAGCGGGAGGGCCCCCAAGAGACCCAGTACTTC
cdr3_aa: CASIIGIQREGPQETQYF

j_call: TRBJ1-4
v_call: TRBV12-3/TRBV12-4
clone_size: few
d_call: NA
cdr3_nt: TGTGCCAGCAGTTCCCCTGGGCCGGCGGAAAAACTGTTTTTT
cdr3_aa: CASSSPGPAEKLFF

j_call: TRBJ2-1
v_call: TRBV6-1
clone_size: NA
d_call: TRBD2
cdr3_nt: TGTGCCAGCAAGTTGGGGCTAGCGGGCTACAATGAGCAGTTCTTC
cdr3_aa: CASKLGLAGYNEQFF

j_call: TRBJ2-5
v_call: TRBV12-3/TRBV12-4
clone_size: NA
d_call: TRBD1
cdr3_nt: TGTGCCAGCAGTTTAGCCGGATTGGGACAGGCAGGGGAGACCCAGTACTTC
cdr3_aa: CASSLAGLGQAGETQYF

j_call: TRBJ2-7
v_call: TRBV19
clone_size: few
d_call: NA
cdr3_nt: TGTGCCAGTAGTGCTCGACAGAGCTCCTACGAGCAGTACTTC
cdr3_aa: CASSARQSSYEQYF

j_call: TRBJ2-3
v_call: TRBV28
clone_size: few
d_call: NA
cdr3_nt: TGTGCCAGCAGTTCCTTGGGGCAGGGCCGCACAGATACGCAGTATTTT
cdr3_aa: CASSSLGQGRTDTQYF

j_call: TRBJ1-5
v_call: TRBV4-1
clone_size: NA
d_call: TRBD1
cdr3_nt: TGCGCCAGCAGCCAAGAGGGACAGGTGCCCCAGCATTTT
cdr3_aa: CASSQEGQVPQHF

j_call: TRBJ1-3
v_call: TRBV7-9
clone_size: few
d_call: NA
cdr3_nt: TGTGCCAGCAGCTTGACGGGGGTGAGCTCTGGAAACACCATATATTTT
cdr3_aa: CASSLTGVSSGNTIYF

j_call: TRBJ2-7
v_call: TRBV12-3/TRBV12-4
clone_size: few
d_call: TRBD1
cdr3_nt: TGTGCCAGCCATGCCCCGGGACAGGGAATTTACGAGCAGTACTTC
cdr3_aa: CASHAPGQGIYEQYF

j_call: TRBJ1-1
v_call: TRBV5-6
clone_size: few
d_call: NA
cdr3_nt: TGTGCCAGCAGCTCCTCTTGGGACACTGAAGCTTTCTTT
cdr3_aa: CASSSSWDTEAFF

j_call: TRBJ2-7
v_call: TRBV4-3
clone_size: NA
d_call: NA
cdr3_nt: TGCGCCAGCAGCCAAGACTTCCGCGGGGACTACGAGCAGTACTTC
cdr3_aa: CASSQDFRGDYEQYF

j_call: TRBJ2-1
v_call: TRBV9
clone_size: NA
d_call: TRBD2
cdr3_nt: TGTGCCAGCAGCGTAGGAGCGGGGGGGTTTAATGAGCAGTTCTTC
cdr3_aa: CASSVGAGGFNEQFF

j_call: TRBJ1-1
v_call: TRBV7-9
clone_size: NA
d_call: TRBD1
cdr3_nt: TGTGCCAGCAGCTTGCCGGGACAGGGAGCTTTCTTT
cdr3_aa: CASSLPGQGAFF

j_call: TRBJ2-5
v_call: TRBV6-2/TRBV6-3
clone_size: NA
d_call: TRBD2
cdr3_nt: TGTGCCAGCAGTTACTCCACTGACATCGGACTAGCGGGACGAGAGACCCAGTACTTC
cdr3_aa: CASSYSTDIGLAGRETQYF

j_call: TRBJ2-3
v_call: TRBV7-2
clone_size: many
d_call: TRBD2
cdr3_nt: TGTGCCAGCAGCTCAACCGGGACTAGGTTGAACCCGGATACGCAGTATTTT
cdr3_aa: CASSSTGTRLNPDTQYF

j_call: TRBJ2-5
v_call: TRBV3-1
clone_size: NA
d_call: NA
cdr3_nt: TGTGCCAGCAGCCAAGGGGAGCACGCCGGAGAGACCCAGTACTTC
cdr3_aa: CASSQGEHAGETQYF

j_call: TRBJ2-5
v_call: TRBV9
clone_size: few
d_call: NA
cdr3_nt: TGTGCCAGCAGCTCTCAGGGGGGGCAAGAGACCCAGTACTTC
cdr3_aa: CASSSQGGQETQYF

j_call: TRBJ1-4
v_call: TRBV5-1
clone_size: NA
d_call: NA
cdr3_nt: TGCGCCAGCAGATTTTCGGATGAAAAACTGTTTTTT
cdr3_aa: CASRFSDEKLFF

j_call: TRBJ2-7
v_call: TRBV30
clone_size: NA
d_call: NA
cdr3_nt: TGTGCCTGGAGTAAGGCGGAGTCCTACGAGCAGTACTTC
cdr3_aa: CAWSKAESYEQYF

j_call: TRBJ2-2
v_call: TRBV18
clone_size: few
d_call: NA
cdr3_nt: TGTGCCAGCTCACCAAACGACATAGGGGTAAACACCGGGGAGCTGTTTTTT
cdr3_aa: CASSPNDIGVNTGELFF

j_call: TRBJ2-5
v_call: TRBV6-2/TRBV6-3
clone_size: NA
d_call: NA
cdr3_nt: TGTGCCAGCAGACGCGGGGCAGGGACCTCCCAAGAGACCCAGTACTTC
cdr3_aa: CASRRGAGTSQETQYF

j_call: TRBJ2-5
v_call: TRBV5-1
clone_size: NA
d_call: NA
cdr3_nt: TGCGCCAGCAGCTTCTGGGGGGAAAAAGAGACCCAGTACTTC
cdr3_aa: CASSFWGEKETQYF

j_call: TRBJ2-3
v_call: TRBV29-1
clone_size: NA
d_call: NA
cdr3_nt: TGCAGCGGCGGGACGGGCAGCACAGATACGCAGTATTTT
cdr3_aa: CSGGTGSTDTQYF

j_call: TRBJ2-2
v_call: TRBV24-1
clone_size: few
d_call: TRBD2
cdr3_nt: TGTGCCACCCGGACTAGCGGGGGCCCCAACACCGGGGAGCTGTTTTTT
cdr3_aa: CATRTSGGPNTGELFF

j_call: TRBJ2-5
v_call: TRBV15
clone_size: NA
d_call: NA
cdr3_nt: TGTGCCACCAGCAGAGATCGGGGGGCCCAGGGGATAGAGACCCAGTACTTC
cdr3_aa: CATSRDRGAQGIETQYF

j_call: TRBJ2-2
v_call: TRBV2
clone_size: NA
d_call: NA
cdr3_nt: TGTGCCAGCAGTGCTGGTTTCACCGGGGAGCTGTTTTTT
cdr3_aa: CASSAGFTGELFF

j_call: TRBJ2-7
v_call: TRBV19
clone_size: few
d_call: NA
cdr3_nt: TGTGCCAGTAGTATGGTACAGGCTACCTACGAGCAGTACTTC
cdr3_aa: CASSMVQATYEQYF

j_call: TRBJ2-4
v_call: TRBV12-3/TRBV12-4
clone_size: few
d_call: TRBD1
cdr3_nt: TGTGCCAGCAGTTTGGGGGAATTGACAGGGAAGGGAGACATTCAGTACTTC
cdr3_aa: CASSLGELTGKGDIQYF

j_call: TRBJ2-1
v_call: TRBV7-6
clone_size: many
d_call: TRBD2
cdr3_nt: TGTGCCAGCAGCCGCGGGGGGAGCTCCTACAATGAGCAGTTCTTC
cdr3_aa: CASSRGGSSYNEQFF

j_call: TRBJ2-7
v_call: TRBV15
clone_size: NA
d_call: NA
cdr3_nt: TGTGCCACCAGCAGTGGGGTCCAACTCTACGAGCAGTACTTC
cdr3_aa: CATSSGVQLYEQYF

j_call: TRBJ2-1
v_call: TRBV12-3/TRBV12-4
clone_size: few
d_call: TRBD2
cdr3_nt: TGTGCCAGCAGTCGCGGGAGGGGAGTGGGGCCCTACAATGAGCAGTTCTTC
cdr3_aa: CASSRGRGVGPYNEQFF

j_call: TRBJ1-1
v_call: TRBV20-1
clone_size: once
d_call: NA
cdr3_nt: TGCAGTGCTAGGAATTTCGGGGGCATGAACACTGAAGCTTTCTTT
cdr3_aa: CSARNFGGMNTEAFF

j_call: TRBJ1-1
v_call: TRBV25-1
clone_size: few
d_call: NA
cdr3_nt: TGTGCCAGCACCGAAAGGGGAGGCACTGAAGCTTTCTTT
cdr3_aa: CASTERGGTEAFF

j_call: TRBJ2-3
v_call: TRBV19
clone_size: few
d_call: TRBD1
cdr3_nt: TGTGCCAGTAGTCCACGGGACAGGGGTTCCACAGATACGCAGTATTTT
cdr3_aa: CASSPRDRGSTDTQYF

j_call: TRBJ2-7
v_call: TRBV27
clone_size: NA
d_call: TRBD1
cdr3_nt: TGTGCCAGCAGTAGGGACAGGGATAACTACGAGCAGTACTTC
cdr3_aa: CASSRDRDNYEQYF

j_call: TRBJ1-2
v_call: TRBV7-8
clone_size: few
d_call: NA
cdr3_nt: TGTGCCAGCAGCTTAGCAGGGCTCGATGGCTACACCTTC
cdr3_aa: CASSLAGLDGYTF